A selection of T cell receptor beta chains follows, all from one sample in a study of blood T cell repertoires in COVID-19. Libraries were prepared by immunoSEQ multiplex PCR; TCRdb keeps only in-frame clonotypes and omits some of them. This sample has about 120,000 clones; around nine tenths occur once, and the top ten carry roughly 2.1%. Sequenced sample: peripheral blood. The receptors were sampled from a woman aged 45-65 years with acute or convalescent COVID-19. Each CDR3 is given with its conserved first and last residue. A D gene is named only where the DNA matches it firmly. Where a row states a size, it is once, few, many or the class of an expanded clone; other rows omit it.

V	size	J	D	CDR3	DNA
TRBV24-1	-	TRBJ1-5	-	CATSDWGEGQPQHF	TGTGCCACCAGTGATTGGGGGGAAGGTCAGCCCCAGCATTTT
TRBV4-3	-	TRBJ2-2	TRBD2	CASSQVRGGRGTGELFF	TGCGCCAGCAGCCAAGTCCGCGGGGGGCGGGGCACCGGGGAGCTGTTTTTT
TRBV4-1	-	TRBJ2-2	-	CASSATGVAGELFF	TGCGCCAGCAGCGCTACGGGAGTGGCCGGGGAGCTGTTTTTT
TRBV5-1	-	TRBJ2-1	TRBD2	CASSLAAGGNEQFF	TGCGCCAGCAGCTTGGCGGCGGGGGGGAATGAGCAGTTCTTC
TRBV24-1	-	TRBJ1-6	-	CATSENPGSPLHF	TGTGCCACCAGTGAGAATCCGGGTTCACCCCTCCACTTT
TRBV3-1/TRBV3-2	-	TRBJ2-7	TRBD2	CASSQDRGRGEQYF	TGTGCCAGCAGCCAAGACCGAGGGAGGGGCGAGCAGTACTTC
TRBV21-1	-	TRBJ1-1	-	CASSNANPPGQKNTEAFF	TGTGCCAGCAGCAACGCTAATCCTCCGGGACAGAAGAACACTGAAGCTTTCTTT
TRBV6-5	-	TRBJ1-1	TRBD1	CASSWTGEAFF	TGTGCCAGCAGTTGGACAGGTGAAGCTTTCTTT
TRBV10-3	-	TRBJ2-2	TRBD2	CAISGTSGDLTGELFF	TGTGCCATCAGTGGGACTAGCGGGGACCTAACCGGGGAGCTGTTTTTT
TRBV25-1	-	TRBJ2-4	TRBD2	CASSEMGGPTKNIQYF	TGTGCCAGCAGTGAAATGGGAGGGCCTACCAAAAACATTCAGTACTTC
TRBV6-5	-	TRBJ1-1	-	CASTPLRNTEAFF	TGTGCCAGCACTCCGCTACGGAACACTGAAGCTTTCTTT
TRBV6-5	-	TRBJ2-7	TRBD1	CASSYSIWTGDYEQYF	TGTGCCAGCAGTTACTCGATTTGGACAGGGGACTACGAGCAGTACTTC
TRBV7-9	-	TRBJ1-1	TRBD1	CASSLKTGNTEAFF	TGTGCCAGCAGCTTAAAGACAGGGAATACTGAAGCTTTCTTT
TRBV28	-	TRBJ2-1	-	CASTPPGVLYNEQFF	TGTGCCAGCACCCCCCCAGGGGTGCTCTACAATGAGCAGTTCTTC
TRBV9	-	TRBJ1-4	-	CASSVGYREYEKLFF	TGTGCCAGCAGCGTAGGCTACAGAGAATATGAAAAACTGTTTTTT
TRBV19	few	TRBJ2-1	TRBD2	CASTQSGTSLNNEQFF	TGTGCCAGTACCCAAAGTGGGACTAGCCTAAACAATGAGCAGTTCTTC
TRBV6-5	-	TRBJ2-5	TRBD2	CASRLSGSEQETQYF	TGTGCCAGCAGACTTAGCGGGAGTGAGCAAGAGACCCAGTACTTC
TRBV4-3	-	TRBJ2-2	TRBD2	CASSPQGLAGQNTGELFF	TGCGCCAGCAGCCCCCAGGGACTAGCGGGACAAAACACCGGGGAGCTGTTTTTT
TRBV6-6	-	TRBJ1-6	TRBD1	CASRTLQGLDSPLHF	TGTGCCAGCAGGACCCTACAGGGGTTGGATTCACCCCTCCACTTT
TRBV4-3	-	TRBJ2-3	TRBD2	CASARGGLAGDTQYF	TGCGCCAGTGCAAGGGGGGGACTAGCGGGAGATACGCAGTATTTT
TRBV25-1	-	TRBJ1-2	TRBD1	CASNTGGYGYTF	TGTGCCAGCAATACAGGGGGCTATGGCTACACCTTC
TRBV4-3	-	TRBJ2-1	TRBD2	CASSQDGGGTYNEQFF	TGCGCCAGCAGCCAAGATGGGGGGGGAACCTACAATGAGCAGTTCTTC
TRBV19	-	TRBJ2-7	-	CASSIKGGAAHPYEQYF	TGTGCCAGTAGTATAAAAGGCGGGGCCGCCCACCCCTACGAGCAGTACTTC
TRBV11-2	-	TRBJ1-6	-	CASSLSDTNSPLHF	TGTGCCAGCAGCTTATCAGATACCAATTCACCCCTCCACTTT
TRBV3-1/TRBV3-2	-	TRBJ1-2	-	CASSRRDGYTF	TGTGCCAGCAGCCGGAGAGATGGCTACACCTTC
TRBV7-2	-	TRBJ2-2	TRBD2	CASSLRSLAGGGNTGELFF	TGTGCCAGCAGCTTAAGGTCGTTAGCGGGGGGCGGGAACACCGGGGAGCTGTTTTTT
TRBV11-3	-	TRBJ1-6	-	CASSLHHGGNVDNSPLHF	TGTGCCAGCAGCTTGCACCACGGGGGGAACGTGGATAATTCACCCCTCCACTTT